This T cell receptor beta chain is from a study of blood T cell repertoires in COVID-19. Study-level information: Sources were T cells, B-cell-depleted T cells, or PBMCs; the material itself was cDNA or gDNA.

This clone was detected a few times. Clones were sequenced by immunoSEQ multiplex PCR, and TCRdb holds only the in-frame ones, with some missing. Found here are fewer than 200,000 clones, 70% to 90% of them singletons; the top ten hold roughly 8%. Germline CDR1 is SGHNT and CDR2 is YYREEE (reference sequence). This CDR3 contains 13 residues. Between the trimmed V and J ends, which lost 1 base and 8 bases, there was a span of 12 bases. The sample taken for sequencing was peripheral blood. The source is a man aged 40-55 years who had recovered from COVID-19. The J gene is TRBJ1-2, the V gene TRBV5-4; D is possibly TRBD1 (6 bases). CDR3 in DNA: TGTGCCAGCAGCTTGAACAGGGAGCACGGCTACACCTTC. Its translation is CASSLNREHGYTF.